Listed here are 20 T cell receptor beta chains from one sample, sequenced in a study of beta chain features in type 1 diabetes. The isolated RNA, all of it, was reverse transcribed, so expressed TCRB transcripts were what got sequenced. Method: immunoSEQ multiplex PCR; TCRdb's copy keeps in-frame clones and lacks some. The sample holds some 240,000 clones, about a sixth seen once. Their specific antigens are unknown. Findings and limits, study-wide: Among all four CD4+ subsets, Type 1 diabetes patients had TCRB CDR3s that were moderately but significantly shorter.

Material for sequencing was naive CD4+ T cells from blood. Receptors originate from a man aged 25-45 years with type 1 diabetes.

This clone was counted only a few times. The chain recombines TRBV10-3 with TRBJ2-1, with 11 bases fitting TRBD1. J gave up 8 bases and V 7 bases, and 7 bases lay outside the gene matches. Germline assignment: CDR1 ENHRY and CDR2 SYGVKD. The CDR3 sequence is 14 residues long. The CDR3 region is CAIKVDRGRDEQFF. The DNA of the CDR3 is TGTGCCATCAAAGTGGACAGGGGGCGAGATGAGCAGTTCTTC.

This clone was seen more than once but under ten times. This chain connects TRBV30 to TRBJ2-5, with 8 bases identical to TRBD2. V lost 0 bases and J lost 4; bases outside the gene matches: 7. The CDR3 is 15 amino acids. Germline loops: CDR1 GTSNPN, CDR2 SVGIG (reference sequence). CDR3 coding DNA: TGTGCCTGGAGTGTAAAGAGCGGGAGCGTAGAGACCCAGTACTTC. Translation: CAWSVKSGSVETQYF.

The chain links TRBV7-8 to TRBJ2-5; maybe TRBD1 (5 bases). CDR3 length equals 13 residues. Germline V gives CDR1 SGHVS, CDR2 FQNEAQ. V lost 7 bases and J lost 3, with 12 bases in between. The CDR3 region is CASTRVTEETQYF. For the CDR3, the DNA is TGTGCCAGCACTCGGGTGACAGAAGAGACCCAGTACTTC.

V is TRBV20-1 and J is TRBJ2-1, with D maybe TRBD2 (5 bases). The CDR3 totals 11 residues. Germline CDR1 is DFQATT and CDR2 is SNEGSKA (reference sequence). V lost 3 bases to trimming and J lost 10 bases, with 10 bases between them. The CDR3 sequence: CSASKREEQFF. The CDR3 region has the DNA TGCAGTGCTAGTAAGAGGGAAGAGCAGTTCTTC.

V gene TRBV7-2 combines with J gene TRBJ2-3; D is unclear. CDR1 SGHTA and CDR2 FQGNSA come from the germline V gene. The CDR3 spans 16 residues. Deletions cut 3 bases from V and 0 bases from J, with 13 bases between. CDR3 in amino acids: CASSFGREPSTDTQYF. Here the CDR3 DNA reads TGTGCCAGCAGCTTTGGAAGAGAGCCTAGCACAGATACGCAGTATTTT.

The chain recombines TRBV2 with TRBJ2-3; TRBD1 aligns across 7 bases. This CDR3 has 16 amino acids. The junction had 7 bases not matched to a gene; V was cut back by 2 bases and J by 2 bases. CDR1 and CDR2 from the germline V gene are SNHLY and FYNNEI. CDR3 nucleotides: TGTGCCAGCAGTGAACGGGGACAGCGTATCACAGATACGCAGTATTTT. Translated: CASSERGQRITDTQYF. Full variable domain (remainder filled in from reference TRBV2 and TRBJ2-3): EPEVTQTPSHQVTQMGQEVILRCVPISNHLYFYWYRQILGQKVEFLVSFYNNEISEKSEIFDDQFSVERPDGSNFTLKIRSTKLEDSAMYFCASSERGQRITDTQYFGPGTRLTVL.

Concerning this clone itself: The sample has other DNA sequences that encode this CDR3 too. The chain is built from TRBV10-3 and TRBJ1-2; a weak D match, TRBD1 (5 bases). V was pared by 2 bases and J by 2 bases, with 6 bases between. Per the germline V gene, CDR1 is ENHRY and CDR2 is SYGVKD. The CDR3 sequence is 13 residues long. CDR3 protein: CAISEEGNYGYTF. CDR3 nucleotide sequence: TGTGCCATCAGTGAGGAGGGGAACTATGGCTACACCTTC.

This clone occurred a few times. The chain couples TRBV29-1 to TRBJ2-3; the D is unclear. Trimming removed 7 bases from V and 2 bases from J, with 13 bases in between. The germline gives CDR1 SQVTM, CDR2 ANQGSEA. CDR3 size: 13 residues. CDR3 amino acids: CSGGPLYTDTQYF. CDR3 in DNA: TGCAGCGGGGGTCCCCTTTACACAGATACGCAGTATTTT.

This clone was counted a few times. This chain connects TRBV10-3 to TRBJ2-3, with 7 bases identical to TRBD2. In germline, CDR1 is ENHRY, CDR2 SYGVKD. The CDR3 contains 13 residues. The J segment lost 4 bases and the V segment lost 7 bases, leaving 5 bases of the junction unmatched. The CDR3, as DNA: TGTGCCATCAACGGGAGGAAGGCAGATACGCAGTATTTT. It specifies CAINGRKADTQYF.

This clone was observed a few times. The chain links TRBV30 to TRBJ2-5; 7 positions match TRBD2. Trimming took 5 bases from V and 0 from J; bases not matched to a gene: 6. Per germline, CDR1 GTSNPN and CDR2 SVGIG (reference sequence). The CDR3 extends over 14 amino acids. The CDR3 loop is CAWASGGYQETQYF. The CDR3, as DNA: TGTGCCTGGGCTAGCGGAGGGTACCAAGAGACCCAGTACTTC.

Only a few counts were recorded for this clone. The chain has TRBV19 and TRBJ2-7, with D perhaps matching TRBD2 (6 bases). V was clipped by 5 bases and J by 7 bases, with 15 bases between them. Germline V CDR1 and CDR2: LNHDA, SQIVND (reference sequence). The CDR3 consists of 13 residues. The CDR3 nucleotides are TGTGCCAGTAGTCAACGGGAGCATGGAGAGCAGTACTTC. Amino acid sequence: CASSQREHGEQYF. The entire variable domain, with the rest obtained from reference TRBV19 and TRBJ2-7, is as follows: DGGITQSPKYLFRKEGQNVTLSCEQNLNHDAMYWYRQDPGQGLRLIYYSQIVNDFQKGDIAEGYSVSREKKESFPLTVTSAQKNPTAFYLCASSQREHGEQYFGPGTRLTVT.

This clone was recorded a few times. The chain uses TRBV19 and TRBJ1-1, with a possible D match to TRBD1 (5 bases). The germline CDR1 and CDR2 sequences are LNHDA and SQIVND (reference sequence). Deletions cut 3 bases from V and 5 bases from J, with 10 bases between. This CDR3 contains 13 residues. The DNA of the CDR3 is TGTGCCAGTAGTATGCCAGGGAGGACTGAAGCTTTCTTT. It translates to CASSMPGRTEAFF.

This chain joins TRBV10-3 and TRBJ2-5; D is unresolved. The CDR3 is 13 residues long. CDR1 is ENHRY and CDR2 is SYGVKD in the germline V gene. V lost 3 bases and J lost 2, with 7 bases in between. CDR3 loop: CAISDRPQETQYF. The CDR3 nucleotides are TGTGCCATCAGTGATAGACCTCAAGAGACCCAGTACTTC.

The rearrangement uses TRBV10-3 and TRBJ2-7; tentative D call: TRBD1 (6 bases). The CDR3 totals 12 residues. The germline CDR1 and CDR2 sequences are ENHRY and SYGVKD. The ends were cut back, 3 bases at V and 4 bases at J, with 7 bases in the middle. CDR3 sequence: CAISDGTYEQYF. DNA for the CDR3: TGTGCCATCAGTGATGGGACATACGAGCAGTACTTC.

This clone has a handful of counts. The gene calls are TRBV6-5 and TRBJ2-7; unclear D gene. Trimming pared 0 bases from V and 7 bases from J, leaving 10 bases between. The CDR3 contains 13 residues. CDR1 and CDR2 from the germline V gene are MNHEY and SVGAGI. The CDR3 sequence is CASSYSGNEEQYF. DNA of the CDR3: TGTGCCAGCAGTTACTCGGGGAATGAAGAGCAGTACTTC.

The chain has TRBV29-1 and TRBJ2-1; D perhaps matches TRBD1 (6 bases). There are 12 residues in the CDR3. CDR1 and CDR2 (germline): SQVTM, ANQGSEA. V lost 6 bases to trimming and J lost 7 bases, with 13 bases between them. The CDR3 DNA reads TGCAGCGTGGAAAGGACAGCTAATGAGCAGTTCTTC. Amino acid sequence: CSVERTANEQFF.

The chain is built from TRBV7-2 and TRBJ2-3; possible D gene TRBD2, 6 bases. Germline V gives CDR1 SGHTA, CDR2 FQGNSA. The length of the CDR3 is 12 residues. V lost 5 bases, J lost 6 bases, and 9 bases lay in between. The CDR3 is CASSATRDTQYF. CDR3 coding DNA: TGTGCCAGCAGCGCGACTAGGGATACGCAGTATTTT.

In this sample, this clone turned up a few times. The chain carries TRBV13 and TRBJ2-1; D possibly uses TRBD1 or TRBD2 (6 bases each). V lost 0 bases and J lost 0, with 15 bases in between. CDR3 size: 18 residues. Per the germline V gene, CDR1 is PRHDT and CDR2 is FYEKMQ (reference sequence). CDR3 sequence reads: CASSLGLGGQSSYNEQFF. The CDR3, as DNA: TGTGCCAGCAGCTTAGGCCTCGGGGGCCAGAGCTCCTACAATGAGCAGTTCTTC.

The sample holds a few counts of this clone. Within the sample, other DNA sequences also encode this same CDR3. The chain recombines TRBV7-9 with TRBJ2-3; D unclear. V shed 3 bases and J shed 1 base, with 5 bases lying between them. The CDR3 extends over 13 amino acids. CDR1 is SEHNR and CDR2 is FQNEAQ in the germline V gene (reference sequence). CDR3 region: CASSLGGTDTQYF. DNA of the CDR3: TGTGCCAGCAGCTTGGGCGGCACAGATACGCAGTATTTT.

This clone occurred a few times. The chain is built from TRBV7-2 and TRBJ2-5; no firm D call. Germline V gives CDR1 SGHTA, CDR2 FQGNSA. Between the trimmed V and J ends, which lost 3 bases and 1 base, there was a span of 3 bases. This CDR3 is built from 12 residues. DNA for the CDR3: TGTGCCAGCAGCTTGCGCCAAGAGACCCAGTACTTC. It yields the protein CASSLRQETQYF.